The 25 T cell receptor beta chains in this list originate from one sample, sequenced in a study of blood T cell repertoires in COVID-19 (dated by TCRdb to 2020 to 2022). Libraries were prepared through the immunoSEQ multiplex PCR assay. The source is immuneACCESS, and TCRdb retained only in-frame sequences with V and J called. Part of the clones is not carried over; for the studies checked, unresolved V genes explain less than half of this, and the remainder is unexplained. A total of 400,000 to 450,000 clones appear in this sample, over 75% of them only once. The ten largest clones represent roughly 1.1% of the sample. Source material: PBMCs or T cells enriched from blood (not recorded which). These receptors originate from a young man who had recovered from COVID-19.

On this clone: Other nucleotide sequences in the sample specify the same CDR3. This chain links TRBV15 with TRBJ2-1, with 9 nucleotides matching TRBD1. CDR1 is LNHNV and CDR2 is YYDKDF in the germline V gene (reference sequence). The trim removed 3 bases at V and 1 base at J, leaving 1 base unmatched. The CDR3 is made up of 15 amino acids. Here the CDR3 reads CATSRDRGSYNEQFF. As DNA, the CDR3 is TGTGCCACCAGCAGGGACAGGGGTTCCTACAATGAGCAGTTCTTC.

This chain connects TRBV19 to TRBJ1-5; D not resolved. Per germline, CDR1 LNHDA and CDR2 SQIVND (reference sequence). V dropped 5 bases and J dropped 11 bases, with 13 bases sitting between them. The CDR3 has 12 residues. In DNA, the CDR3 is TGTGCCAGTAGTCCCCGCTCGAGGGCCCAGCATTTT. Its translation: CASSPRSRAQHF.

The chain employs TRBV10-3 and TRBJ2-5; D ambiguous. This CDR3 is built from 12 residues. Germline values: CDR1 ENHRY, CDR2 SYGVKD. V lost 3 bases and J lost 1, with 3 bases in between. In DNA form, the CDR3 reads TGTGCCATCAGTGACCGCCAAGAGACCCAGTACTTC. It encodes CAISDRQETQYF.

This sequence joins TRBV28 and TRBJ2-5; 11 positions agree with TRBD2. V shed 7 bases, J shed 5 bases, and the junction held 9 bases outside the gene matches. CDR1 is MDHEN and CDR2 is SYDVKM in the germline V gene. The CDR3 runs 15 residues. This chain's CDR3 is CASIFSGRAGETQYF. CDR3 DNA: TGTGCCAGCATATTTAGCGGGAGGGCCGGTGAGACCCAGTACTTC.

Within the sample, this clone is medium-sized. This chain uses TRBV6-5 with TRBJ2-7; D is perhaps TRBD2 (7 bases). Germline V gives CDR1 MNHEY, CDR2 SVGAGI. There are 14 residues in the CDR3. Trimming stripped 7 bases from V and 6 bases from J, with 19 bases between. The CDR3 is CASNQGGGAGEQYF. As DNA, the CDR3 is TGTGCCAGCAACCAAGGTGGGGGGGCAGGCGAGCAGTACTTC.

The chain recombines TRBV28 with TRBJ2-3, with 7 nucleotides matching TRBD2. V trimming: 2 bases; J trimming: 1 base; junction bases outside the gene matches: 3. The length of the CDR3 is 15 residues. Germline lookup yields CDR1 MDHEN and CDR2 SYDVKM. DNA of the CDR3: TGTGCCAGCAGTTTAGCGGGAGTAGGCACAGATACGCAGTATTTT. Encoded protein: CASSLAGVGTDTQYF.

The chain uses TRBV29-1 and TRBJ2-5, with TRBD2 matching 9 bases. Germline values: CDR1 SQVTM, CDR2 ANQGSEA. V was pared by 6 bases and J by 2 bases, with 10 bases of the junction left unmatched. This CDR3 has 15 amino acids. This CDR3 is CSVRLAGRTQETQYF. The CDR3 nucleotides are TGCAGCGTCAGGCTAGCGGGAAGGACTCAAGAGACCCAGTACTTC.

Remarks on this clone: Its ends do not fully match the called genes, so a read error is possible. The chain joins TRBV18 to TRBJ1-2, with 7 bases fitting TRBD1. CDR1 and CDR2 (germline): KGHSH, LQKENI. This CDR3 comprises 13 residues. The CDR3 region is CASSPGTDGTGHF. The DNA of the CDR3 is TGTGCCAGCTCACCCGGGACAGACGGGACTGGACACTTC.

The rearrangement joins TRBV28 to TRBJ1-5; D uncertain. V was pared by 3 bases and J by 5 bases, with 5 bases between. The germline V gene has CDR1 MDHEN and CDR2 SYDVKM. CDR3 length equals 12 residues. CDR3 residues: CASSFGHQPQHF. The CDR3 DNA reads as TGTGCCAGCAGTTTTGGGCATCAGCCCCAGCATTTT.

CDR3 sequence (DNA): TGCGCCAGCAGCTGGGCGGGGGTAGGCACTGAAGCTTTCTTT. As protein: CASSWAGVGTEAFF. The V and J genes are TRBV5-1 and TRBJ1-1, with D maybe TRBD1 (5 bases). Germline V lookup: CDR1 SGHRS, CDR2 YFSETQ. Trimming left V 3 bases short and J 4 bases short, with 13 bases between. CDR3 size: 14 residues. The full variable domain, rest sourced from reference TRBV5-1 and TRBJ1-1, is KAGVTQTPRYLIKTRGQQVTLSCSPISGHRSVSWYQQTPGQGLQFLFEYFSETQRNKGNFPGRFSGRQFSNSRSEMNVSTLELGDSALYLCASSWAGVGTEAFFGQGTRLTVV.

This clone was recorded once. V and J are TRBV12-3 or TRBV12-4 and TRBJ2-1, with TRBD1 identical over 8 bases. V lost 6 bases to trimming and J lost 14 bases; unmatched junction nucleotides: 9. This CDR3 comprises 12 residues. DNA of the CDR3: TGTGCCAGCAGCCTCATCAGGACAGGGAAGTTCTTC. This translates into CASSLIRTGKFF.

This chain joins TRBV28 and TRBJ1-2; tentatively, D is TRBD1 (6 bases). The V end lost 7 bases, the J end lost 5 bases, and 17 bases lay between the germline ends. The CDR3 sequence is 14 residues long. Germline lookup yields CDR1 MDHEN and CDR2 SYDVKM. In DNA form, the CDR3 reads TGTGCCAGCACTCCTTATCAGGGGTTATATGGCTACACCTTC. Residues: CASTPYQGLYGYTF.

The CDR3 here is CASSLVPSGQETQYF. CDR3 sequence (DNA): TGTGCCAGCAGCTTAGTTCCTAGCGGCCAAGAGACCCAGTACTTC. The chain is built from TRBV7-6 and TRBJ2-5; 7 positions match TRBD2. After removal of 1 base from V and 1 base from J, the junction contained 3 bases not matched to a gene. CDR1 and CDR2 from the germline V gene are SGHVS and FNYEAQ. This CDR3 is 15 amino acids long.

The rearrangement links TRBV3-1 (or the pseudogene TRBV3-2) to TRBJ2-5, with 7 bases lining up with TRBD2. Trimming removed 1 base from V and 0 bases from J; junction bases left unmatched: 5. This CDR3 spans 16 amino acids. Germline V gene sequence: CDR1 LGHDT, CDR2 YNNKEL (reference sequence). The CDR3: CASSQGTSSYQETQYF. The CDR3 region has the DNA TGTGCCAGCAGCCAAGGGACTAGTTCGTACCAAGAGACCCAGTACTTC.

This clone was recorded once. CDR3 DNA: TGTGCCAGCAGCTTAAGTGCCAGAAGATATAGCAATCAGCCCCAGCATTTT. Protein product: CASSLSARRYSNQPQHF. The chain recombines TRBV11-2 with TRBJ1-5; D is unresolved. Germline CDR1 SGHAT, CDR2 FQNNGV. The V end was cut by 2 bases, the J end by 0 bases, with 14 bases between. This CDR3 has 17 amino acids.

The chain combines TRBV13 with TRBJ1-6; 7 positions agree with TRBD1. Unmatched junction bases numbered 5, after V lost 5 bases and J lost 10 bases. CDR1 is PRHDT, CDR2 FYEKMQ, per germline (reference sequence). The CDR3 extends over 13 amino acids. This chain's CDR3 is CASSTHRGSPLHF. In DNA, the CDR3 is TGTGCCAGCAGCACTCACAGGGGATCACCCCTCCACTTT.

Here the CDR3 DNA reads TGTGCCAGCAGCCCTGGACAGATCCTTAGCAATCAGCCCCAGCATTTT. Amino acid sequence: CASSPGQILSNQPQHF. V is TRBV5-8 and J is TRBJ1-5, with D tentatively TRBD1 (6 bases). CDR1 is SGHTS, CDR2 YDEGEE, per germline. Trimming took off 4 bases at V and 0 bases at J, with 14 bases between the two ends. The CDR3 has 16 amino acids.

This clone was picked up one time. The chain combines TRBV28 with TRBJ2-7; TRBD2 aligns across 9 bases. From germline, CDR1 is MDHEN and CDR2 SYDVKM. Trimming removed 6 bases from V and 6 bases from J; junction bases left unmatched: 18. The CDR3 is 17 amino acids. The CDR3 bases are TGTGCCAGCAGCATAACACTTGGCGGGAGGGGGTCGGGCGAGCAGTACTTC. Translated: CASSITLGGRGSGEQYF.

This rearrangement joins TRBV5-4 to TRBJ2-7; a possible D gene is TRBD1 (6 bases). V lost 1 base and J lost 6, with 17 bases in between. This CDR3 is 15 amino acids long. Per the germline V gene, CDR1 is SGHNT and CDR2 is YYREEE (reference sequence). The CDR3 sequence is CASSLSYEIGGEQYF. The CDR3 DNA follows: TGTGCCAGCAGCTTGAGCTATGAGATAGGGGGCGAGCAGTACTTC.

This rearrangement joins TRBV7-2 to TRBJ2-5; 9 bases map to TRBD2. V lost 1 base to trimming and J lost 5 bases; unmatched junction nucleotides: 5. The CDR3 covers 15 residues. Germline CDR1 reads SGHTA; CDR2 reads FQGNSA. In DNA form, the CDR3 reads TGTGCCAGCAGCTTAGGAGTAGCGGGAGTGGAGACCCAGTACTTC. Translation gives CASSLGVAGVETQYF. The variable domain in full, with the rest retrieved from reference TRBV7-2 and TRBJ2-5, is GAGVSQSPSNKVTEKGKDVELRCDPISGHTALYWYRQSLGQGLEFLIYFQGNSAPDKSGLPSDRFSAERTGGSVSTLTIQRTQQEDSAVYLCASSLGVAGVETQYFGPGTRLLVL.

The chain links TRBV28 to TRBJ1-5; a weak D match, TRBD1 (5 bases). Germline V gives CDR1 MDHEN, CDR2 SYDVKM. This CDR3 has 15 residues. The germline V and J ends were trimmed by 2 bases and 1 base, with 9 bases remaining between them. The CDR3 coding sequence is TGTGCCAGCAGTTTAGGGGGAGGCAGCAATCAGCCCCAGCATTTT. As protein: CASSLGGGSNQPQHF. Together with reference TRBV28 and TRBJ1-5, the CDR3 gives the full variable domain: DVKVTQSSRYLVKRTGEKVFLECVQDMDHENMFWYRQDPGLGLRLIYFSYDVKMKEKGDIPEGYSVSREKKERFSLILESASTNQTSMYLCASSLGGGSNQPQHFGDGTRLSIL.

This rearrangement joins TRBV3-1 (or the pseudogene TRBV3-2) to TRBJ1-5, with a possible D match to TRBD1 (6 bases). Germline values: CDR1 LGHDT, CDR2 YNNKEL (reference sequence). Trimming cost V 1 base and J 7 bases, with 8 bases left between them. The CDR3 runs to 13 residues. The CDR3 DNA sequence: TGTGCCAGCAGCCAAGGGGGGCAACAGCCCCAGCATTTT. As protein: CASSQGGQQPQHF.

V and J are TRBV6-6 and TRBJ1-4; D perhaps matches TRBD1 (6 bases). The CDR3 extends over 14 amino acids. CDR1 and CDR2 (germline): MNHNY, SVGAGI (reference sequence). Trimming took 5 bases from V and 8 from J, leaving 15 bases between them. The CDR3 DNA reads as TGTGCCAGCAGTCCACAGGGTAGTTACGAAAAACTGTTTTTT. Its translation is CASSPQGSYEKLFF.

This clone was recorded a few times. The rearrangement links TRBV7-9 to TRBJ1-1; a weak D match, TRBD1 (5 bases). The germline V gene encodes CDR1 SEHNR and CDR2 FQNEAQ (reference sequence). The length of the CDR3 is 17 residues. V shed 2 bases and J shed 1 base, with 17 bases lying between them. The CDR3 reads CASSLLDFRDWNTEAFF. The DNA of the CDR3 is TGTGCCAGCAGCTTACTTGATTTCCGGGACTGGAACACTGAAGCTTTCTTT.

V is TRBV5-1 and J is TRBJ1-1; 7 bases match TRBD1. The CDR3 spans 16 residues. From germline, CDR1 is SGHRS and CDR2 YFSETQ. Trimming removed 2 bases from V and 0 bases from J; junction bases left unmatched: 7. This CDR3 is CASSLMGTGVNTEAFF. The CDR3 DNA reads TGCGCCAGCAGCTTAATGGGAACAGGGGTGAACACTGAAGCTTTCTTT.